Sequencing of this T cell receptor (beta chain) was carried out in a study of shared clonotypes between healthy human individuals. Clones were read by immunoSEQ multiplex PCR, and TCRdb kept only the in-frame ones, dropping some. The sample has about 2.3 million clones; approximately 90% are singletons. This clone has a single count. Its antigen is unknown. Study donors comprised healthy, HIV-negative adults devoid of recent acute infection or vaccination. Study-wide results and caveats: Measured sharing among donors was expected to vary with sequencing depth.

The CDR3 is made up of 14 amino acids. Germline trimming cut 4 bases from V and 4 bases from J; bases unmatched to any gene: 2. In germline, CDR1 is KGHSH, CDR2 LQKENI. The source of this sequence is a man aged 18 to 29 in good health. Some clones in this sample may be carry-over from other donors' samples. This chain uses TRBV18 with TRBJ2-1, with 9 nucleotides matching TRBD2. The sample comprised naive CD4+ T cells from PBMCs. Specified subset: CD45RA+ positively selected. The CDR3 nucleotides are TGTGCCAGCTCACGACTAGCGGAGTACAATGAGCAGTTCTTC. Protein: CASSRLAEYNEQFF.